This entry is about one T cell receptor beta chain. What it recognizes is unknown. This specimen comes from a study of beta chain features in type 1 diabetes. Study-level results: In type 1 diabetes patients, VDJ junctions had fewer insertions; deletions at these junctions were more frequent. PCR may have favored shorter templates equally in patients and controls. Among all four CD4+ subsets, Type 1 diabetes patients had TCRB CDR3s that were moderately but significantly shorter.

Trimming removed 10 bases from V and 3 bases from J; junction bases left unmatched: 5. Germline CDR1 is MNHNY and CDR2 is SVGAGI (reference sequence). CDR3 length: 13 residues. TCRB transcripts that were expressed got sequenced, as all of the isolated RNA had been reverse transcribed. The data were produced by immunoSEQ multiplex PCR, yet TCRdb's version contains in-frame clones alone and is incomplete. Altogether some 280,000 clones are present, roughly an eighth being singletons, with the ten largest covering over 0.015%. The sequence derives from a man younger than 40 with type 1 diabetes. The rearrangement links TRBV6-6 to TRBJ1-5; TRBD1 aligns across 8 bases. Sequencing input: naive CD4+ T cells from blood. The CDR3 sequence is CATTGGFNQPQHF. DNA of the CDR3: TGTGCCACAACAGGGGGGTTCAATCAGCCCCAGCATTTT.